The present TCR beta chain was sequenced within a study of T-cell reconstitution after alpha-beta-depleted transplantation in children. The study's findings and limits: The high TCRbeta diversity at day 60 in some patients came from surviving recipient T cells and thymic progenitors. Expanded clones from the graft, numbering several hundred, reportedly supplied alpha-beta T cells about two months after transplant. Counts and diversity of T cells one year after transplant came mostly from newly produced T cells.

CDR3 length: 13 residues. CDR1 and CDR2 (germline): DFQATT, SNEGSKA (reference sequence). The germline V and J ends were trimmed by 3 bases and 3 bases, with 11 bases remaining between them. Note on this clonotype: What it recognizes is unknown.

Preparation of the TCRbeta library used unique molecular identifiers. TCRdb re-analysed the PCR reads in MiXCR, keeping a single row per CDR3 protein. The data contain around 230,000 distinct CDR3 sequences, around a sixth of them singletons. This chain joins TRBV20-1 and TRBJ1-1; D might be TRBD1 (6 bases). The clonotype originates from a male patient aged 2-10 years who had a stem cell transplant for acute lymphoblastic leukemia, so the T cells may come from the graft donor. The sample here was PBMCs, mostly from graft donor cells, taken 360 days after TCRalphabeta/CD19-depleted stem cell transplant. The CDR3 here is CSASTGRDTEAFF. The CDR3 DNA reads TGCAGTGCTAGTACAGGGAGGGACACTGAAGCTTTCTTT.